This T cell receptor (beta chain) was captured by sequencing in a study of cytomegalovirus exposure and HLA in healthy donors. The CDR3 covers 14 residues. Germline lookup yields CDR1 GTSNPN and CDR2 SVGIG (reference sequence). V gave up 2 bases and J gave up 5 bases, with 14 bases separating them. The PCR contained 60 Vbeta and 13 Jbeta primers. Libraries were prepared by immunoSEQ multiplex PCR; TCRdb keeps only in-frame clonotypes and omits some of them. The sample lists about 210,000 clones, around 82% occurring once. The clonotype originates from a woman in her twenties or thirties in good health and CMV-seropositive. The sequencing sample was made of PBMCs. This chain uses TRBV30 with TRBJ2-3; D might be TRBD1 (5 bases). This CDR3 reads CAWSQGSFRDTQYF. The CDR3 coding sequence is TGTGCCTGGAGTCAGGGATCATTTCGAGATACGCAGTATTTT.